Following are 21 T cell receptor beta chains from one sample sequenced in a study of blood T cell repertoires in COVID-19. The assay was immunoSEQ multiplex PCR, and TCRdb's table has in-frame clones only and misses some. The sample shows 300,000 or so clones, 80% to 95% of them seen only once. The sequencing sample was made of PBMCs or T cells enriched from blood (not recorded which). The receptors were gathered from a woman under 40 who had recovered from COVID-19.

A single count supports this clone. The V and J genes are TRBV9 and TRBJ2-3; 7 positions match TRBD1. CDR3 size: 16 residues. CDR1 SGDLS and CDR2 YYNGEE come from the germline V gene. Germline trimming cut 2 bases from V and 0 bases from J; bases unmatched to any gene: 6. CDR3 nucleotides: TGTGCCAGCAGCGTCGCCCGGGGACAGAGCACAGATACGCAGTATTTT. This encodes CASSVARGQSTDTQYF. The variable domain in full, with the rest retrieved from reference TRBV9 and TRBJ2-3, is DSGVTQTPKHLITATGQRVTLRCSPRSGDLSVYWYQQSLDQGLQFLIQYYNGEERAKGNILERFSAQQFPDLHSELNLSSLELGDSALYFCASSVARGQSTDTQYFGPGTRLTVL.

On this clone: This same CDR3 is encoded by further DNA sequences in the sample. The rearrangement uses TRBV5-1 and TRBJ2-1, with unresolved D. V shed 1 base and J shed 3 bases, with 8 bases lying between them. Germline V lookup: CDR1 SGHRS, CDR2 YFSETQ. This CDR3 comprises 14 residues. CDR3 protein: CASSLLADYNEQFF. The CDR3 bases are TGCGCCAGCAGCTTGCTGGCAGACTACAATGAGCAGTTCTTC.

The chain carries TRBV5-1 and TRBJ2-1; 9 positions agree with TRBD1. The CDR3 is made up of 16 amino acids. The junction had 5 bases not matched to a gene; V was cut back by 2 bases and J by 2 bases. CDR1 is SGHRS and CDR2 is YFSETQ in the germline V gene. The DNA for the CDR3 is TGCGCCAGCAGCTTAGCGACAGGGGGGACCTACAATGAGCAGTTCTTC. The encoded protein is CASSLATGGTYNEQFF.

V is TRBV13 and J is TRBJ2-7; 9 nucleotides match TRBD1. The J segment lost 5 bases and the V segment lost 5 bases, leaving 7 bases of the junction unmatched. Germline lookup yields CDR1 PRHDT and CDR2 FYEKMQ (reference sequence). This CDR3 spans 14 amino acids. In nucleotides, the CDR3 is TGTGCCAGCAGCCCATGGGACAGGGATAACGAGCAGTACTTC. Encoded protein: CASSPWDRDNEQYF. The whole variable domain, filled in from reference TRBV13 and TRBJ2-7, reads AAGVIQSPRHLIKEKRETATLKCYPIPRHDTVYWYQQGPGQDPQFLISFYEKMQSDKGSIPDRFSAQQFSDYHSELNMSSLELGDSALYFCASSPWDRDNEQYFGPGTRLTVT.

The gene calls are TRBV7-2 and TRBJ2-1; TRBD2 matches 10 bases. This CDR3 is 17 amino acids long. Trimming cost V 2 bases and J 0 bases; bases outside gene matches: 4. Germline values: CDR1 SGHTA, CDR2 FQGNSA. In DNA, the CDR3 is TGTGCCAGCAGCTTACTAGCGGGAGTGAGCTCCTACAATGAGCAGTTCTTC. It specifies CASSLLAGVSSYNEQFF.

CDR3 DNA: TGTGCCACCAGTGATCCGGGACAGGGGGCGCCCGGGGCCAACGTCCTGACTTTC. Translating gives CATSDPGQGAPGANVLTF. The chain has TRBV24-1 and TRBJ2-6, with TRBD1 matching over 12 bases. Per germline, CDR1 KGHDR and CDR2 SFDVKD. The CDR3 runs 18 residues. Trimming removed 3 bases from V and 4 bases from J; junction bases left unmatched: 6.

This clone occurred once. This chain joins TRBV10-3 and TRBJ1-5, with D tentatively TRBD1 (6 bases). Trimming cost V 4 bases and J 6 bases, with 16 bases left between them. This CDR3 is built from 15 residues. The V gene's germline CDR1 is ENHRY and CDR2 SYGVKD. CDR3 sequence: CAISGGQQSGQPQHF. The CDR3 DNA follows: TGTGCCATCAGTGGTGGACAGCAGTCGGGTCAGCCCCAGCATTTT.

This chain connects TRBV18 to TRBJ1-5, with 10 bases lining up with TRBD1. The CDR3 runs 20 residues. Germline V gives CDR1 KGHSH, CDR2 LQKENI. V was pared by 3 bases and J by 2 bases, with 16 bases of the junction left unmatched. The CDR3 sequence: CASSPRSGQGKALGNQPQHF. DNA of the CDR3: TGTGCCAGCTCACCTCGTTCGGGACAGGGGAAGGCGTTGGGCAATCAGCCCCAGCATTTT.

This sequence joins TRBV4-3 and TRBJ2-3, with TRBD2 identical over 9 bases. V shed 0 bases and J 4 bases; nucleotides not matched to a gene: 2. The CDR3 totals 15 residues. CDR1 LGHNA and CDR2 YSLEER come from the germline V gene. CDR3 amino acids: CASSQEGLAADTQYF. CDR3 DNA: TGCGCCAGCAGCCAAGAGGGACTAGCCGCAGATACGCAGTATTTT.

This chain joins TRBV28 and TRBJ1-6; 11 bases are a match to TRBD1. V lost 6 bases, J lost 0 bases, and 10 bases stayed unmatched. Germline V gives CDR1 MDHEN, CDR2 SYDVKM. The CDR3 length is 19 residues. The CDR3 spells CASSLTGTGGSSYNSPLHF. CDR3 bases: TGTGCCAGCAGCTTGACCGGGACAGGGGGAAGCTCCTATAATTCACCCCTCCACTTT. The variable domain in full, completed from reference TRBV28 and TRBJ1-6, reads DVKVTQSSRYLVKRTGEKVFLECVQDMDHENMFWYRQDPGLGLRLIYFSYDVKMKEKGDIPEGYSVSREKKERFSLILESASTNQTSMYLCASSLTGTGGSSYNSPLHFGNGTRLTVT.

This clone was recorded only once. The V gene is TRBV3-1 (or the pseudogene TRBV3-2), the J gene TRBJ2-7; D call uncertain. CDR3 length: 14 amino acids. Germline assignment: CDR1 LGHDT and CDR2 YNNKEL (reference sequence). The ends were cut back, 1 base at V and 2 bases at J, with 9 bases in the middle. CDR3 loop: CASSQVSGPYEQYF. The CDR3 DNA follows: TGTGCCAGCAGCCAAGTGTCCGGTCCCTACGAGCAGTACTTC.

This chain connects TRBV27 to TRBJ2-1, with 9 positions matching TRBD2. The V segment lost 3 bases and the J segment 7 bases; nucleotides outside the gene matches: 4. The germline V gene has CDR1 MNHEY and CDR2 SMNVEV (reference sequence). The CDR3 loop spans 14 amino acids. The CDR3 coding sequence is TGTGCCAGCAGTTTGACTAGCGGTGGGAATGAGCAGTTCTTC. This sequence encodes CASSLTSGGNEQFF.

The genes are TRBV5-1 and TRBJ2-5; tentatively, D is TRBD2 (5 bases). Germline V lookup: CDR1 SGHRS, CDR2 YFSETQ. This CDR3 has 14 residues. Trimming cost V 4 bases and J 5 bases, with 15 bases left between them. The CDR3 region has the DNA TGCGCCAGCAGCCCCGGACGGGGTAAGGAGACCCAGTACTTC. It translates to CASSPGRGKETQYF. Combining the CDR3 with reference TRBV5-1 and TRBJ2-5 gives the whole variable domain KAGVTQTPRYLIKTRGQQVTLSCSPISGHRSVSWYQQTPGQGLQFLFEYFSETQRNKGNFPGRFSGRQFSNSRSEMNVSTLELGDSALYLCASSPGRGKETQYFGPGTRLLVL.

The chain recombines TRBV28 with TRBJ1-2; TRBD1 aligns across 9 bases. This CDR3 region has 13 residues. Germline values: CDR1 MDHEN, CDR2 SYDVKM. With V trimmed by 8 bases and J by 9 bases, 10 bases remained unmatched. CDR3 sequence reads: CASRTGTGKRYTF. In DNA form, the CDR3 reads TGTGCCAGCCGCACCGGGACAGGGAAACGCTACACCTTC.

The rearrangement uses TRBV6-2 or TRBV6-3 and TRBJ1-2; the D gene is possibly TRBD1 (5 bases). The V gene's germline CDR1 is MNHEY and CDR2 SVGEGT. Trimming removed 5 bases from V and 3 bases from J, with 7 bases in between. This CDR3 region has 12 residues. CDR3 loop: CASSPTDYGYTF. As DNA, the CDR3 is TGTGCCAGCAGTCCGACAGACTATGGCTACACCTTC.

This chain uses TRBV27 with TRBJ2-1, with 13 bases aligning to TRBD2. This CDR3 has 17 amino acids. With 4 bases clipped from V and 10 bases from J, the junction kept 13 bases outside the gene matches. CDR1 and CDR2 from the germline V gene are MNHEY and SMNVEV (reference sequence). The CDR3 loop is CASSSNGLAGEFWEQFF. The CDR3 DNA reads TGTGCCAGCAGTTCGAATGGACTAGCGGGAGAATTTTGGGAGCAGTTCTTC.

This sequence joins TRBV12-3 or TRBV12-4 and TRBJ2-5; perhaps TRBD2 as D (6 bases). Trimming removed 3 bases from V and 3 bases from J, with 8 bases in between. The CDR3 has 13 amino acids. This chain's CDR3 is CASSFPGEETQYF. In DNA form, the CDR3 reads TGTGCCAGCAGTTTTCCGGGAGAAGAGACCCAGTACTTC.

The V gene is TRBV29-1, the J gene TRBJ1-5, with D unclear. Germline-derived CDR1 and CDR2 are SQVTM and ANQGSEA. This CDR3 is 13 amino acids long. Trimming took 5 bases from V and 2 from J, leaving 10 bases between them. This CDR3 reads CSVREVGNQPQHF. CDR3 DNA sequence: TGCAGCGTTCGCGAGGTCGGCAATCAGCCCCAGCATTTT.

This chain connects TRBV11-1 to TRBJ2-1; 7 positions agree with TRBD1. CDR1 and CDR2 (germline): SGHAT, FQDESV (reference sequence). The CDR3 contains 18 residues. The J segment lost 4 bases and the V segment lost 0 bases, leaving 12 bases of the junction unmatched. DNA of the CDR3: TGTGCCAGCAGCTTAGCCAGGGGGTGGGAGTTGGGGTACAATGAGCAGTTCTTC. It translates to CASSLARGWELGYNEQFF.

V is TRBV5-6 and J is TRBJ1-5; 11 bases map to TRBD1. From germline, CDR1 is SGHDT and CDR2 YYEEEE. V shed 4 bases, J shed 3 bases, and the junction held 0 bases outside the gene matches. The CDR3 extends over 14 amino acids. The CDR3 spells CASSGQGANQPQHF. In DNA form, the CDR3 reads TGTGCCAGCAGCGGACAGGGGGCCAATCAGCCCCAGCATTTT.

This rearrangement joins TRBV7-9 to TRBJ1-5, with D unclear. V was trimmed by 6 bases and J by 4 bases, leaving 4 bases between them. The V gene's germline CDR1 is SEHNR and CDR2 FQNEAQ (reference sequence). The CDR3 totals 11 residues. The CDR3 sequence: CASSPNQPQHF. The DNA for the CDR3 is TGTGCCAGCAGTCCGAATCAGCCCCAGCATTTT.